The subject of this entry is one T cell receptor beta chain. Its antigen specificity is not known. Per-base quality was not reported, and no clone a single base away is much larger than it. The data originate from a study of shared clonotypes between healthy human individuals (dated by TCRdb to the early 2020s). As for the study more broadly: A few men and two women, aged 18 to 49 years, made up the cohort. For each donor, CD4 naive and CD4 memory were each given three plates, CD8 naive was given two plates, and CD8 memory was given one plate. Blood TCR repertoires of a handful of healthy adults were deeply sequenced to estimate repertoire size and the extent of clonotype sharing between individuals. Libraries were prepared and TCR repertoires were sequenced by different laboratories using diverse techniques, in order to increase sequencing depth and limit assay-specific biases. Leukapheresis yielded between about 0.85 and 9 billion PBMCs per donor.

Donors were healthy HIV-negative adults with no recently reported acute infections or vaccinations. Every donor was a Caucasian adult living in Nashville, Tennessee, USA. Magnetic negative selection was used to enrich CD4+ T cells, after which naive cells were positively selected on CD45RA and the negative fraction became the memory subset. Blood was obtained by leukapheresis, after which PBMCs were separated by Ficoll-Histopaque density gradient centrifugation and cryopreserved in liquid nitrogen vapor phase. Purity and quantity of every magnetically sorted T cell population were checked by analytical flow cytometry. Genomic DNA was isolated from each sorted fraction and quantified by UV absorbance on a Nanodrop 2000c. Using the deep immunoSEQ assay, TCR CDR3 regions were amplified from genomic DNA by multiplex PCR. Extracted genomic DNA from each cell subset was distributed evenly across all wells of several immunoSEQ 96-well plates, and each plate was treated as a replicate. For sorted subsets, roughly 0.2 ug genomic DNA, equal to 25,000 to 35,000 T cell genomes, was loaded into each replicate PCR. Purified libraries were quantified with a Qubit 3.0 fluorometer, sized on a Bioanalyzer 2100, and re-quantified with the KAPA Library Quantification kit. A separate single-read 150-cycle Illumina NextSeq 550 flow cell was used to sequence each immunoSEQ 96-well plate. The source study handled its data this way. Because only junctional sequences without quality scores were contained in the immunoSEQ output, filtering matching that applied to full-length reads could not be performed. Sequences were annotated with PyIR, a Python wrapper for IgBLAST v1.9, using IMGT germline references to assign V/J genes and CDR3. Reads with weak V/J assignments (E-value above 1e-6), missing CDR3, stop codons, out-of-frame junctions, or ambiguous translated residues were removed. V3J clonotypes were defined as sequences sharing an identical inferred V gene, J gene, and CDR3 amino acid sequence. To compute the percentage overlap between repertoires, the number of shared unique clonotypes was divided by the size of the smaller repertoire. RTK rarefaction, the Chao1 estimator, and Recon v2.1 estimates of unobserved clonotypes were used to assess repertoire richness. OLGA was used to compute generation probabilities for all TCRbeta clonotypes that the gDNA method yielded from a handful of donors. Held by TCRdb, this immuneACCESS table contains in-frame sequences only and omits some clones. Under half of the omission traces to an unresolved V gene where checked; the cause of the rest is unknown. The V and J calls and the clone size are those of that table, but D and trimming were determined from the DNA. This sample gives about a million clones in total; around three quarters of them show up just once. The ten largest clones represent 0.85% to 1% of the sample.

The trim is 3 bases for V and 4 bases for J, with a gap of 18 bases between the germline ends. The CDR3 spans 16 residues, from the cysteine through the phenylalanine. Of all the DNA, just the CDR3 is kept, 48 bases in frame from base 1. CDR1 and CDR2, per the germline V gene, are MDHEN and SYDVKM. The paper's findings and limits, for the study overall: Because the study included a small number of donors, the genetic and exposure-history diversity represented was limited. When several donors were compared, the shared fraction of clonotypes was about 5.2% for naive CD4, roughly 3.3% for naive CD8, more than 2% for memory CD4, and 0.3% to 0.5% for memory CD8. Pairwise subsampling indicated that sequencing depth was expected to affect the degree of clonotype sharing among donors. Even with the large sequencing depth, rarefaction of the sorted-subset datasets indicated that sequencing was incomplete. Compared with non-shared clonotypes, clonotypes shared by all four sorted-subset donors had higher generation probabilities. Estimated clonotype richness was generally larger for naive than for memory subsets. Sampling was restricted to blood, and TCR repertoires in tissues likely differ from the TCR repertoires found in blood.

Sequencing was carried out using memory CD4+ T cells from PBMCs. What the cell subset or site label conveys for this sample: CD45RA-negative fraction. This receptor was taken from a man aged 18 to 30 in good health. Some clones in this sample may be carry-over from other donors' samples. The sequence joins TRBV28 to TRBJ1-2, with TRBD1 tentatively as D gene (5 bases match). For the CDR3, the sequence is CASSFRLEWQGYGYTF. The DNA sequence reads TGTGCCAGCAGTTTCCGCCTAGAATGGCAGGGCTATGGCTACACCTTC.